This TCR beta chain emerged from a study of blood T cell repertoires in COVID-19. Study in general: Italy, Spain and the United States were the sources of the convalescent and acute COVID-19 samples. From T cells, B-cell-depleted T cells, or PBMCs came the material, which was cDNA or gDNA.

In the source study's methods: Reference gene primer amplification gave nucleated cell count estimates. The assay was immunoSEQ multiplex PCR, and TCRdb's table has in-frame clones only and misses some. The D gene and trimming were derived from the DNA, and the V and J assignments and clone size from that table. The table shows approximately 210,000 clones, with about 90% occurring only once. The CDR3 length is 14 residues. From germline, CDR1 is SQVTM and CDR2 ANQGSEA. Trimming took 5 bases from V and 2 from J, leaving 16 bases between them. The sequenced sample consisted of peripheral blood. This TCR derives from a man between 18 and 35 years old with active or convalescent COVID-19. V is TRBV29-1 and J is TRBJ2-7, with D possibly matching TRBD1 (6 bases). CDR3 in DNA: TGCAGCGTTAGGATAAGACAGGTTCCCTACGAGCAGTACTTC. It encodes CSVRIRQVPYEQYF.